Following are 10 T cell receptor beta chains from one sample sequenced in a study of identical twins. In TCRdb, the 5' RACE reads were re-called with MiXCR into one record per CDR3 protein. This table holds roughly 290,000 distinct CDR3 sequences, 8% to 9% found once. The same specimen was also included in a second study, on yellow fever vaccine responses in identical twins.

The sequenced sample consisted of memory (CD45RO+) T cells sorted from blood. The receptors derive from a woman younger than 35 in good health.

This clonotype came up a few times. V usage is TRBV19 and J usage is TRBJ1-1, with D maybe TRBD1 (5 bases). Germline lookup yields CDR1 LNHDA and CDR2 SQIVND (reference sequence). V lost 5 bases, J lost 0 bases, and 10 bases lay in between. This CDR3 contains 14 residues. This chain's CDR3 is CASSGAFMNTEAFF. The CDR3 DNA follows: TGTGCCAGTAGTGGGGCTTTCATGAACACTGAAGCTTTCTTT.

The genes are TRBV10-3 and TRBJ2-7; D unclear. The CDR3 is 12 residues long. The germline CDR1 and CDR2 sequences are ENHRY and SYGVKD. The V end lost 11 bases, the J end lost 2 bases, and 13 bases lay between the germline ends. CDR3 coding DNA: TGTGCCGCCCGGACGGACGCCTACGAGCAGTACTTC. Residues: CAARTDAYEQYF.

The chain uses TRBV25-1 and TRBJ2-7; possible D gene TRBD2, 6 bases. CDR3 size: 16 residues. Trimming removed 5 bases from V and 0 bases from J, with 17 bases in between. Germline CDR1 is MGHDK and CDR2 is SYGVNS. CDR3 sequence: CASSHYSRDHSYEQYF. The CDR3 bases are TGTGCCAGCAGTCACTACTCGCGGGACCACTCCTACGAGCAGTACTTC.

At least ten counts were recorded for this clonotype. The chain couples TRBV11-2 to TRBJ2-1; maybe TRBD1 (6 bases). V lost 7 bases and J lost 4, with 17 bases in between. CDR1 is SGHAT, CDR2 FQNNGV, per germline. This CDR3 spans 15 amino acids. This chain's CDR3 is CASTLVAGEYNEQFF. The CDR3 bases are TGTGCCAGCACCCTTGTGGCAGGGGAGTACAATGAGCAGTTCTTC.

This clonotype has just a few counts. This sequence joins TRBV29-1 and TRBJ2-3; tentatively, D is TRBD1 (6 bases). The V gene lost 5 bases and the J gene lost 4 bases, with 13 bases spanning the gap. The CDR3 totals 13 residues. Germline CDR1 is SQVTM and CDR2 is ANQGSEA. The CDR3 loop is CSVWGPYSDTQYF. As DNA, the CDR3 is TGCAGCGTTTGGGGGCCTTATTCAGATACGCAGTATTTT.

This clonotype was found many times. The genes are TRBV10-3 and TRBJ2-1, with 10 positions matching TRBD2. The V segment lost 7 bases and the J segment 6 bases; nucleotides outside the gene matches: 9. In germline, CDR1 is ENHRY, CDR2 SYGVKD. The CDR3 totals 15 residues. Here the CDR3 reads CAITQLAGSVNEQFF. The CDR3 nucleotides read TGTGCCATCACCCAACTAGCGGGAAGTGTCAATGAGCAGTTCTTC.

This clonotype came up many times. The chain uses TRBV5-1 and TRBJ1-6; maybe TRBD1 (5 bases). V lost 0 bases to trimming and J lost 9 bases, with 16 bases between them. The germline gives CDR1 SGHRS, CDR2 YFSETQ. The CDR3 spans 16 residues. The CDR3, as DNA: TGCGCCAGCAGCTTGGCCTGGGGGGGGACGACTTCACCCCTCCACTTT. Its protein is CASSLAWGGTTSPLHF.

This clonotype was observed many times. The chain has TRBV4-1 and TRBJ2-1, with D perhaps matching TRBD1 (5 bases). Germline CDR1 and CDR2: MGHRA and YSYEKL. The CDR3 has 18 residues. V lost 4 bases and J lost 5, with 24 bases in between. The CDR3 nucleotides are TGCGCCAGCAGCCCCAGACGGTTTTGGAGTCAAGGGGACAATGAGCAGTTCTTC. Translating it yields CASSPRRFWSQGDNEQFF.

V is TRBV18 and J is TRBJ2-5; D remains ambiguous. The CDR3 is 11 amino acids. CDR1 and CDR2 from the germline V gene are KGHSH and LQKENI. Trimming removed 6 bases from V and 3 bases from J, with 5 bases in between. CDR3 nucleotide sequence: TGTGCCAGCTCGGCCGAAGAGACCCAGTACTTC. This sequence encodes CASSAEETQYF.

About this clonotype itself: Relative to the germline gene, one junction end is altered; a read error may explain this. The chain is built from TRBV5-1 and TRBJ2-5; 10 nucleotides agree with TRBD2. CDR3 length: 16 amino acids. Germline-derived CDR1 and CDR2 are SGHRS and YFSETQ. The CDR3 nucleotides read TGCGCCAGCAGCTTGGGGGGACTAGCGTCGGGAGAGAACCAGTACTTC. Amino acids: CASSLGGLASGENQYF.